Each of the 9 T cell receptor beta chains below was sequenced from the same sample in a study of T-cell reconstitution after alpha-beta-depleted transplantation in children. Preparation of the TCRbeta library was carried out with unique molecular identifiers. TCRdb re-derived calls from the PCR reads in MiXCR, one entry per CDR3 protein. The sample holds about 240,000 distinct CDR3 sequences; about 25% are singletons and the top ten take 2.6%. Sequencing used PBMCs, obtained before TCRalphabeta/CD19-depleted stem cell transplant. The receptors stem from a girl aged 2-9 years with Fanconi anemia, due to receive a stem cell transplant.

The chain recombines TRBV6-2 or TRBV6-3 with TRBJ1-1; D is undetermined. Germline CDR1 and CDR2: MNHEY and SVGEGT. With 5 bases removed from V and 0 bases from J, the gap between germline ends came to 13 bases. The CDR3 has 15 residues. CDR3 in DNA: TGTGCCAGCAGTACCCGCCAGGTTATGAACACTGAAGCTTTCTTT. Translation: CASSTRQVMNTEAFF.

V is TRBV5-6 and J is TRBJ2-2; tentative D call: TRBD1 (5 bases). Between the trimmed V and J ends, which lost 1 base and 3 bases, there was a span of 13 bases. This CDR3 comprises 16 residues. From germline, CDR1 is SGHDT and CDR2 YYEEEE. This chain's CDR3 is CASSLWLGVYTGELFF. DNA of the CDR3: TGTGCCAGCAGCTTGTGGCTAGGGGTTTACACCGGGGAGCTGTTTTTT. Drawing the rest from reference TRBV5-6 and TRBJ2-2, the complete variable domain is DAGVTQSPTHLIKTRGQQVTLRCSPKSGHDTVSWYQQALGQGPQFIFQYYEEEERQRGNFPDRFSGHQFPNYSSELNVNALLLGDSALYLCASSLWLGVYTGELFFGEGSRLTVL.

This clonotype occurred many times. The chain links TRBV28 to TRBJ1-1; D gene uncertain. The CDR3 spans 10 residues. V lost 10 bases and J lost 8, with 11 bases in between. Germline V gene lookup returns CDR1 MDHEN and CDR2 SYDVKM. The CDR3 nucleotides read TGTGCCACCTGGGGATTCGAAGCTTTCTTT. Its protein is CATWGFEAFF.

At least ten counts were recorded for this clonotype. V gene TRBV12-3 or TRBV12-4 combines with J gene TRBJ2-7, with 15 bases aligning to TRBD2. Losses at the gene ends were 4 bases for V and 4 bases for J; bases not matched to a gene: 5. The CDR3 is made up of 16 amino acids. CDR3 bases: TGTGCCAGCAGTTGGACTAGCGGGGGGGCATCTTACGAGCAGTACTTC. Translated, it gives CASSWTSGGASYEQYF.

This clonotype was counted ten times or more. The J gene is TRBJ1-3, the V gene TRBV6-5; 9 nucleotides line up with TRBD1. Germline V gene sequence: CDR1 MNHEY, CDR2 SVGAGI. Losses at the gene ends were 1 base for V and 0 bases for J; bases not matched to a gene: 4. There are 17 residues in the CDR3. In DNA, the CDR3 is TGTGCCAGCAGTTACTTACAGGGGGCCACCTCTGGAAACACCATATATTTT. Translation gives CASSYLQGATSGNTIYF.

This rearrangement joins TRBV7-9 to TRBJ2-1, with D possibly TRBD2 on 5 matching bases. The CDR3 extends over 17 amino acids. V lost 1 base to trimming and J lost 9 bases, with 22 bases between them. Looked up from germline, CDR1 is SEHNR and CDR2 is FQNEAQ (reference sequence). The CDR3 nucleotides are TGTGCCAGCAGCTTAGTCTTTGGGAAGACTAAACCCAGTGAGCAGTTCTTC. This translates into CASSLVFGKTKPSEQFF.

This clonotype was seen a few times. J is TRBJ1-1 and V is TRBV6-1; 9 bases agree with TRBD1. The CDR3 consists of 14 residues. Germline trimming cut 6 bases from V and 5 bases from J; bases unmatched to any gene: 7. The germline CDR1 and CDR2 sequences are MNHNS and SASEGT. The CDR3 DNA reads as TGTGCCAGCAGGGAACAGGGGGCTTATACTGAAGCTTTCTTT. Protein sequence: CASREQGAYTEAFF.

The chain combines TRBV29-1 with TRBJ2-5; 14 bases map to TRBD2. This CDR3 has 16 amino acids. CDR1 and CDR2 from the germline V gene are SQVTM and ANQGSEA. V gave up 4 bases and J gave up 4 bases; unmatched junction bases: 8. The CDR3 is CSVVVGTSGRGETQYF. The CDR3 bases are TGCAGCGTTGTGGTAGGGACTAGCGGGAGAGGAGAGACCCAGTACTTC.

The chain employs TRBV29-1 and TRBJ1-1, with D perhaps matching TRBD1 (6 bases). CDR3 length equals 14 residues. The germline CDR1 and CDR2 sequences are SQVTM and ANQGSEA. V shed 4 bases and J shed 2 bases, with 14 bases lying between them. The CDR3 DNA reads as TGCAGCGTTGGGGGAGGGGGGAAAAACACTGAAGCTTTCTTT. Residues: CSVGGGGKNTEAFF.